The clone carrying this T cell receptor (beta chain) was counted ten times or more. Its specificity is not known. The source of the sample is a study of HIV-infected patients and healthy controls. General observations from the study: Donor HLA types were not determined in the study.

Reverse transcription used 450 to 500 ng RNA and constant-region primers for alpha and beta. Using multiplexing indices, alpha and beta chain libraries were generated apart by chain-specific third strand synthesis. TCRdb reanalysed the 5' RACE reads using MiXCR and keeps one entry per CDR3 protein. This table holds some 13,000 distinct CDR3 sequences, roughly a tenth found once. The repertoire came from unfractionated whole blood and reflected all unsorted peripheral T cells. This receptor was identified in an adult in good health. The sequenced sample was blood.

The CDR3 DNA follows: TGTGCCATCAGTGGCCGACAGCATTCCTACAATGAGCAGTTCTTC. Translated, it gives CAISGRQHSYNEQFF. V usage is TRBV10-3 and J usage is TRBJ2-1, with D possibly matching TRBD1 (5 bases). Germline CDR1 is ENHRY and CDR2 is SYGVKD. The V end lost 4 bases, the J end lost 1 base, and 11 bases lay between the germline ends. The CDR3 contains 15 residues.